The 13 T cell receptor beta chains reported below all come from one sample, sequenced in a study of blood T cells in healthy people across ages. A second PCR, run for about 7 to 12 cycles, used a sample-barcoded 5' primer plus a J-beta primer mix. TCRdb re-analysed the 5' RACE reads in MiXCR, keeping a single row per CDR3 protein. The sample contains fewer than 2 million distinct CDR3 sequences, about two fifths of which appear only once. What was sequenced was blood. All receptors come from a human donor in good health.

The chain has TRBV7-8 and TRBJ2-1; TRBD1 is a possible D gene (6 bases). Germline V gives CDR1 SGHVS, CDR2 FQNEAQ. There are 16 residues in the CDR3. Trimming stripped 2 bases from V and 7 bases from J, with 18 bases between. CDR3 loop: CASSLLRIGTLNEQFF. CDR3 nucleotide sequence: TGTGCCAGCAGCTTATTACGGATTGGGACACTAAATGAGCAGTTCTTC.

The genes are TRBV12-3 or TRBV12-4 and TRBJ2-1; D not resolved. Trimming shortened V by 3 bases and J by 13 bases, and 16 bases separated the two germline ends. The CDR3 contains 13 residues. CDR3 residues: CASSLGVERTQFF. CDR3 nucleotides: TGTGCCAGCAGTTTGGGTGTCGAACGGACCCAGTTCTTC.

The J gene is TRBJ1-5, the V gene TRBV20-1, with D tentatively TRBD1 (6 bases). CDR1 and CDR2 (germline): DFQATT, SNEGSKA (reference sequence). V was cut by 3 bases and J by 3 bases, with 18 bases left in between. The CDR3 has 16 residues. CDR3: CSASLPGANVNQPQHF. CDR3 nucleotides: TGCAGTGCTAGTTTACCGGGGGCGAATGTCAATCAGCCCCAGCATTTT.

This clonotype has a handful of counts. The chain is built from TRBV7-2 and TRBJ2-1; 7 bases match TRBD1. The CDR3 is 14 amino acids. The V and J ends lost 5 bases and 5 bases, in that order; junction bases with no gene match: 6. Germline assignment: CDR1 SGHTA and CDR2 FQGNSA. CDR3 coding DNA: TGTGCCAGCAGCCGAACAGGGGTCAACAATGAGCAGTTCTTC. Amino acids: CASSRTGVNNEQFF.

The genes are TRBV6-2 or TRBV6-3 and TRBJ1-4; a weak D match, TRBD1 (5 bases). CDR3 length: 15 amino acids. Germline lookup yields CDR1 MNHEY and CDR2 SVGEGT. V was cut by 6 bases and J by 8 bases, with 19 bases left in between. CDR3 amino acids: CASRLTGQAFEKLFF. The CDR3 region has the DNA TGTGCCAGCAGACTTACAGGTCAGGCTTTCGAAAAACTGTTTTTT.

The chain joins TRBV4-3 to TRBJ2-7, with 7 nucleotides matching TRBD1. Looked up from germline, CDR1 is LGHNA and CDR2 is YSLEER. The CDR3 length is 15 residues. V lost 3 bases to trimming and J lost 7 bases; unmatched junction nucleotides: 12. The CDR3 DNA reads TGCGCCAGCAGCCAGGCAGGGGGAGCCCCCTTGGAGCAGTACTTC. Translation gives CASSQAGGAPLEQYF.

The chain uses TRBV20-1 and TRBJ2-7; TRBD2 might be the D (5 bases). V was pared by 2 bases and J by 1 base, with 12 bases between. The CDR3 is 14 residues long. The V gene's germline CDR1 is DFQATT and CDR2 SNEGSKA (reference sequence). As DNA, the CDR3 is TGCAGTGCTAGACCTCCGGACTCTTCCTACGAGCAGTACTTC. It codes for CSARPPDSSYEQYF.

The V gene is TRBV6-2 or TRBV6-3, the J gene TRBJ1-2; TRBD1 matches 9 bases. The CDR3 has 14 amino acids. The V gene's germline CDR1 is MNHEY and CDR2 SVGEGT. V gave up 2 bases and J gave up 3 bases; unmatched junction bases: 1. The CDR3 bases are TGTGCCAGCAGTTACCGGACAGGGGACTATGGCTACACCTTC. Translated: CASSYRTGDYGYTF.

V and J are TRBV5-1 and TRBJ2-7; 7 bases align to TRBD1. This CDR3 comprises 14 residues. The germline gives CDR1 SGHRS, CDR2 YFSETQ. V was clipped by 4 bases and J by 0 bases; unmatched bases: 4. The DNA for the CDR3 is TGCGCCAGCAGCCTGGGACAGCACTCCTACGAGCAGTACTTC. The encoded protein is CASSLGQHSYEQYF.

V and J are TRBV7-8 and TRBJ1-5, with D perhaps matching TRBD1 (6 bases). The V gene lost 1 base and the J gene lost 7 bases, with 14 bases spanning the gap. The length of the CDR3 is 15 residues. CDR1 and CDR2 from the germline V gene are SGHVS and FQNEAQ. In DNA form, the CDR3 reads TGTGCCAGCAGCTTAGAGGGTACAGGGAGCCAGCCCCAGCATTTT. Protein sequence: CASSLEGTGSQPQHF.

This clonotype was detected only a few times. V gene TRBV6-1 combines with J gene TRBJ2-5; possibly TRBD1 or TRBD2 for D (6 bases each). This CDR3 has 14 residues. Germline V gene data show CDR1 as MNHNS and CDR2 as SASEGT. The V and J ends lost 6 bases and 4 bases respectively, with 15 bases between them. The CDR3 DNA reads as TGTGCCAGCAGCGAGGGGGGTTTTGGAGAGACCCAGTACTTC. Amino acids: CASSEGGFGETQYF.

V and J are TRBV12-3 or TRBV12-4 and TRBJ1-2, with D perhaps TRBD1 (5 bases). The CDR3 covers 14 residues. Between the trimmed V and J ends, which lost 6 bases and 2 bases, there was a span of 13 bases. CDR3 loop: CASRGDPRNYGYTF. In nucleotides, the CDR3 is TGTGCCAGCAGGGGGGATCCCAGGAACTATGGCTACACCTTC.

The J gene is TRBJ2-2, the V gene TRBV9; D gene unclear. Germline lookup yields CDR1 SGDLS and CDR2 YYNGEE. Trimming pared 3 bases from V and 3 bases from J, leaving 6 bases between. This CDR3 is 13 amino acids long. As DNA, the CDR3 is TGTGCCAGCAGCGGGGCAGACACCGGGGAGCTGTTTTTT. It codes for CASSGADTGELFF.